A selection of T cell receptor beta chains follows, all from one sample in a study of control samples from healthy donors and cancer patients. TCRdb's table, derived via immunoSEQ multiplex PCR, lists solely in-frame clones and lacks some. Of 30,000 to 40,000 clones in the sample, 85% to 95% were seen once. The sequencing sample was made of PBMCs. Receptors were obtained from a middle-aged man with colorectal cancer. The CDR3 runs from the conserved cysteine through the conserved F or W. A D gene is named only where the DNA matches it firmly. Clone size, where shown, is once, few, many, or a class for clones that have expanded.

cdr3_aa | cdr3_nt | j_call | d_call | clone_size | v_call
CASSQGPGQTYEQYF | TGTGCCAGCAGCCAAGGCCCGGGACAAACCTACGAGCAGTACTTC | TRBJ2-7 | . | . | TRBV4-2
CASSLVQSSNYGYTF | TGTGCCAGCAGCTTAGTTCAAAGTTCCAACTATGGCTACACCTTC | TRBJ1-2 | . | . | TRBV11-2
CASSLTGKANYGYTF | TGTGCCAGCAGTTTAACAGGGAAGGCAAACTATGGCTACACCTTC | TRBJ1-2 | . | few | TRBV2
CASSLFGNVAGGTYEQYF | TGTGCCAGCAGTTTGTTTGGAAACGTAGCGGGGGGTACCTACGAGCAGTACTTC | TRBJ2-7 | TRBD2 | . | TRBV28
CASSEFGELFF | TGTGCCAGCAGTGAATTCGGGGAGCTGTTTTTT | TRBJ2-2 | . | . | TRBV25-1
CASSIRGQAGDLETQYF | TGTGCCAGTAGTATAAGAGGGCAAGCGGGGGATTTGGAGACCCAGTACTTC | TRBJ2-5 | TRBD2 | . | TRBV19
CASSPIDSNQPQHF | TGTGCCAGCTCACCCATCGACAGCAATCAGCCCCAGCATTTT | TRBJ1-5 | . | . | TRBV18
CASSPLIGSPNEQYF | TGTGCCAGCAGCCCGCTTATCGGCTCACCCAACGAGCAGTACTTC | TRBJ2-7 | . | . | TRBV9
CASSLAGGLAETGELFF | TGCGCCAGCAGCTTGGCCGGGGGACTAGCGGAAACCGGGGAGCTGTTTTTT | TRBJ2-2 | TRBD2 | . | TRBV5-1
CASSLTPSDRAGTEAFF | TGTGCCAGCAGCTTGACTCCTTCCGACAGGGCAGGCACTGAAGCTTTCTTT | TRBJ1-1 | TRBD1 | . | TRBV7-9
CASSAGDLPKGYF | TGTGCCAGCAGTGCGGGGGATTTGCCTAAGGGGTACTTC | TRBJ2-7 | . | . | TRBV2
CASNTMGQETQYF | TGTGCCAGCAATACTATGGGGCAAGAGACCCAGTACTTC | TRBJ2-5 | . | . | TRBV2
CASSSADLPGNQPQHF | TGTGCCAGCAGCTCAGCAGACCTTCCGGGCAATCAGCCCCAGCATTTT | TRBJ1-5 | . | . | TRBV7-9
CASSDHTLGTEAFF | TGTGCCAGCAGCGACCACACCTTGGGCACTGAAGCTTTCTTT | TRBJ1-1 | . | . | TRBV9
CASSLAGFGYTF | TGTGCCAGCAGTTTGGCAGGGTTTGGCTACACCTTC | TRBJ1-2 | . | . | TRBV27
CASSPEAGGPADTQYF | TGTGCCAGCAGCCCCGAAGCGGGGGGGCCCGCAGATACGCAGTATTTT | TRBJ2-3 | TRBD2 | . | TRBV5-4
CASSLASGGADTQYF | TGTGCCAGCAGCTTGGCTAGCGGGGGGGCTGATACGCAGTATTTT | TRBJ2-3 | TRBD2 | few | TRBV5-4
CASSKGRDSKNTEAFF | TGTGCCAGCAGCAAAGGCAGGGACAGCAAGAACACTGAAGCTTTCTTT | TRBJ1-1 | . | . | TRBV21-1
CSARHTEAFF | TGCAGTGCAAGACATACTGAAGCTTTCTTT | TRBJ1-1 | . | . | TRBV20-1
CASSIALQSAQHF | TGTGCCAGTAGTATAGCCCTACAATCAGCCCAGCATTTT | TRBJ1-5 | . | . | TRBV19
CASSVDSSPGNTIYF | TGTGCCAGCAGCGTTGACAGTAGCCCTGGAAACACCATATATTTT | TRBJ1-3 | . | . | TRBV9
CASRVRGLSEAFF | TGTGCCAGCAGGGTGAGGGGTCTTTCTGAAGCTTTCTTT | TRBJ1-1 | . | . | TRBV6-5
CASSVGGGGTQYF | TGTGCCAGCAGTGTAGGCGGGGGAGGTACCCAGTACTTC | TRBJ2-5 | TRBD2 | . | TRBV2
CASSSNPQGASTEAFF | TGTGCCAGCAGCTCCAACCCGCAGGGGGCGAGCACTGAAGCTTTCTTT | TRBJ1-1 | TRBD1 | few | TRBV7-3
CASSPGTGGALAGYTF | TGCGCCAGCAGCCCGGGGACAGGGGGCGCTTTGGCTGGCTACACCTTC | TRBJ1-2 | TRBD1 | . | TRBV5-1
CASSIYNSNQPQHF | TGTGCCAGTAGTATATATAATAGCAATCAGCCCCAGCATTTT | TRBJ1-5 | . | . | TRBV19
CASSLRHNAQFF | TGTGCCAGCAGCCTCAGGCACAATGCGCAGTTCTTC | TRBJ2-1 | . | once | TRBV7-8
CASILSDLAFF | TGTGCCAGCATCCTATCGGACTTAGCTTTCTTT | TRBJ1-1 | . | . | TRBV12-3/TRBV12-4
CASSPTPGQGNTEAFF | TGTGCCAGCAGCCCCACCCCGGGACAGGGTAACACTGAAGCTTTCTTT | TRBJ1-1 | TRBD1 | once | TRBV5-5
CASSLGWGKGTEAFF | TGTGCCAGCAGCTTAGGCTGGGGGAAGGGCACTGAAGCTTTCTTT | TRBJ1-1 | . | . | TRBV13
CASSYGGLDSPLHF | TGTGCCAGCAGTTACGGGGGGCTTGACTCACCCCTCCACTTT | TRBJ1-6 | . | . | TRBV6-2/TRBV6-3
CASSEAHGGTGKNF | TGTGCCAGCAGTGAAGCGCACGGAGGGACAGGAAAAAATTTT | TRBJ1-3 | TRBD1 | once | TRBV6-1
CASSLRGQANYGYTF | TGTGCCAGCAGCTTGAGAGGACAGGCTAACTATGGCTACACCTTC | TRBJ1-2 | TRBD1 | . | TRBV13
CSVDSQSYNEQFF | TGCAGCGTTGACAGCCAATCCTACAATGAGCAGTTCTTC | TRBJ2-1 | . | . | TRBV29-1
CASSYVNEQFF | TGTGCCAGCAGCTACGTCAATGAGCAGTTCTTC | TRBJ2-1 | . | . | TRBV5-6
CASSRTGQAQPQHF | TGTGCCAGCTCCAGGACAGGGCAAGCCCAGCCCCAGCATTTT | TRBJ1-5 | TRBD1 | . | TRBV18
CASSLSVYEQYF | TGTGCCAGCAGCTTGAGTGTTTACGAGCAGTACTTC | TRBJ2-7 | . | . | TRBV11-2
CASSSPPRGGGQGARAFF | TGTGCCAGCAGCTCACCCCCGCGGGGAGGGGGGCAGGGGGCAAGGGCTTTCTTT | TRBJ1-1 | TRBD1 | . | TRBV7-9
CASSSSTEHGYTF | TGTGCCAGCAGCTCCTCAACGGAGCATGGCTACACCTTC | TRBJ1-2 | . | . | TRBV7-3
CASSYSRDRGNEQYF | TGTGCCAGCAGTTATAGTCGGGACAGGGGAAACGAGCAGTACTTC | TRBJ2-7 | TRBD1 | . | TRBV6-6
CASSQDESSGNTIYF | TGTGCCAGCAGCCAAGATGAGAGCTCTGGAAACACCATATATTTT | TRBJ1-3 | . | once | TRBV4-2
CASSQDRPAANYGYTF | TGCGCCAGCAGCCAAGATAGACCCGCAGCTAACTATGGCTACACCTTC | TRBJ1-2 | . | . | TRBV4-1